The rows below give T cell receptor beta chains drawn from one sample of a study of blood T cell repertoires in COVID-19. TCRdb keeps only in-frame clones here, not all; method: immunoSEQ multiplex PCR. This table has a few hundred thousand clones, 86% appearing once. The source material was peripheral blood. All receptors come from a man in his thirties or forties who had recovered from COVID-19. Each CDR3 is given with its conserved first and last residue. Each record gives: CDR3 protein, CDR3 DNA, J gene, V gene, D gene, clone size. The D gene is left open where the match is weak. Part of the rows lack a size; the others show once, few, many or a class for expanded clones.

CSVDSYTGELFF TGCAGCGTTGACAGTTACACCGGGGAGCTGTTTTTT TRBJ2-2 TRBV29-1 NA once
CASSEPQGLAFF TGTGCCAGTAGTGAACCGCAGGGATTGGCTTTCTTT TRBJ1-1 TRBV19 NA NA
CASSQAGENYGYTF TGTGCCAGCAGCCAAGCGGGGGAAAACTATGGCTACACCTTC TRBJ1-2 TRBV3-1/TRBV3-2 NA NA
CASSPGSTETKQYF TGCGCCAGCAGCCCCGGCTCGACAGAAACGAAGCAGTACTTC TRBJ2-7 TRBV5-1 NA NA
CASRLRDSSYEQYF TGCGCCAGCAGACTCAGGGATAGCTCCTACGAGCAGTACTTC TRBJ2-7 TRBV5-1 NA NA
CASSTRRDRNQPQHF TGTGCCAGCAGTACACGCCGGGACAGAAATCAGCCCCAGCATTTT TRBJ1-5 TRBV6-5 TRBD1 NA
CASSGGFNSYNSPLHF TGTGCCAGTTCAGGGGGGTTCAACTCCTATAATTCACCCCTCCACTTT TRBJ1-6 TRBV25-1 TRBD1 NA
CASSQASLPTEAFF TGTGCCAGCAGCCAAGCCAGTCTCCCCACTGAAGCTTTCTTT TRBJ1-1 TRBV3-1/TRBV3-2 NA NA
CASSGQGQGASGYTF TGTGCCAGCAGTGGACAGGGACAGGGGGCAAGTGGCTACACCTTC TRBJ1-2 TRBV6-4 TRBD1 once
CASSLGTEVLGYTF TGTGCCAGCAGCTTGGGGACGGAGGTATTGGGCTACACCTTC TRBJ1-2 TRBV5-4 NA few
CASSSREGYTF TGTGCCAGCAGCTCTAGAGAAGGATACACCTTC TRBJ1-2 TRBV12-3/TRBV12-4 NA NA
CASSLDPLTGAGGYTF TGCGCCAGCAGCTTGGATCCCTTGACAGGGGCAGGAGGCTACACCTTC TRBJ1-2 TRBV5-1 TRBD1 NA